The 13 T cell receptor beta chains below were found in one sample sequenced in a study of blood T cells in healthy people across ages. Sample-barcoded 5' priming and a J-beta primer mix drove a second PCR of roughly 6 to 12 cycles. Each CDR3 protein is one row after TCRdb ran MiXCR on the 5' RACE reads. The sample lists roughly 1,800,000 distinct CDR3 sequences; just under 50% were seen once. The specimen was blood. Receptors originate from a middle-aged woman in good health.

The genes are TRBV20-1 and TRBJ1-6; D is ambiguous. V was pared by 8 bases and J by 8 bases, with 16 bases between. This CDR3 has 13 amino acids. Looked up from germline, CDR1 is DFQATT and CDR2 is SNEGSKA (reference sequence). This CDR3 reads CSLAGQSDSPLHF. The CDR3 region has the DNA TGCAGTCTAGCCGGGCAGTCGGATTCACCCCTCCACTTT.

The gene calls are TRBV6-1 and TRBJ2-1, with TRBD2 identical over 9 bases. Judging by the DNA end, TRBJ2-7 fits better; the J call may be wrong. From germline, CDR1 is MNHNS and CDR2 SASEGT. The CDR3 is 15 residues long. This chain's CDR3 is CATSLTSGPVGEQYF. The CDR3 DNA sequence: TGTGCCACCTCCCTGACTAGCGGTCCTGTTGGCGAGCAGTACTTC.

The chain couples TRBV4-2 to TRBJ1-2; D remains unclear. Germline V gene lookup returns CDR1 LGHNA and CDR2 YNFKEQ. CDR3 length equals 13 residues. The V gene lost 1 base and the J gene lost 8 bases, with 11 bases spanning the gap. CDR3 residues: CASSQGRQSGYTF. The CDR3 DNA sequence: TGTGCCAGCAGCCAAGGGCGACAATCCGGCTACACCTTC.

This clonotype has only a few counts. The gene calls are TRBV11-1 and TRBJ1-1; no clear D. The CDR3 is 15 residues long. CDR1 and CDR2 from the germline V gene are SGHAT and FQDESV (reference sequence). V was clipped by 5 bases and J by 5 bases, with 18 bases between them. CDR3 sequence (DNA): TGTGCCAGCAGCCCGACGGTCCGCCCAAATACTGAAGCTTTCTTT. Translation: CASSPTVRPNTEAFF.

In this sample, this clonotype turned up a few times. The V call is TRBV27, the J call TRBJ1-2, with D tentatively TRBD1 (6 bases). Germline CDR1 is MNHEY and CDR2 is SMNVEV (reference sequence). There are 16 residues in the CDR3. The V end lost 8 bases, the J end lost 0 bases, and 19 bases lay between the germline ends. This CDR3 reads CASGLFPQGTNYGYTF. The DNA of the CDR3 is TGTGCCAGCGGACTCTTCCCGCAGGGGACTAACTATGGCTACACCTTC.

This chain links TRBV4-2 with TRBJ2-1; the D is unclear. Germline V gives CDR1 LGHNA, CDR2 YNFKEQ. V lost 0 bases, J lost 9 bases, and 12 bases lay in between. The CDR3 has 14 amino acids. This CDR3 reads CASSQDSGTGEQFF. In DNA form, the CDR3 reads TGTGCCAGCAGCCAAGATTCTGGCACCGGTGAGCAGTTCTTC.

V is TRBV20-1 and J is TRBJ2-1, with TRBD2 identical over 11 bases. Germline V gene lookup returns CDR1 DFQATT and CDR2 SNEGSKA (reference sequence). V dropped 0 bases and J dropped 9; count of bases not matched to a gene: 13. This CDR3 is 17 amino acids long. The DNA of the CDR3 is TGCAGTGCTAGAGATAGCAGGAGGGCTAGCGGGGGGATTGAGCAGTTCTTC. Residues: CSARDSRRASGGIEQFF.

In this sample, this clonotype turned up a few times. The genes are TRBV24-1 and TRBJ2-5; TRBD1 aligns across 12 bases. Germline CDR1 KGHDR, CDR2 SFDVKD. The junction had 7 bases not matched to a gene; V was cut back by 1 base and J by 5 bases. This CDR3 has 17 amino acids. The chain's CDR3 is CATSDLVGGTGGETQYF. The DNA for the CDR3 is TGTGCCACCAGTGATTTAGTTGGCGGGACAGGGGGCGAGACCCAGTACTTC.

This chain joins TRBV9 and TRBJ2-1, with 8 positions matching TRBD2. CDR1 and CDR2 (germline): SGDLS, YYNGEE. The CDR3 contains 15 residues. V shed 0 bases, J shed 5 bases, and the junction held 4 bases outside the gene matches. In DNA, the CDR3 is TGTGCCAGCAGCGTAGCGGCGGGGGGAAACAATGAGCAGTTCTTC. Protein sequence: CASSVAAGGNNEQFF.

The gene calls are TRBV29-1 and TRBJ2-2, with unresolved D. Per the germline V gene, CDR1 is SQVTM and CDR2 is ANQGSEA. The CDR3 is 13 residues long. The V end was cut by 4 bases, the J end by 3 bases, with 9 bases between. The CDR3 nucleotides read TGCAGCGTTGGTGGTCAGTACACCGGGGAGCTGTTTTTT. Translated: CSVGGQYTGELFF.

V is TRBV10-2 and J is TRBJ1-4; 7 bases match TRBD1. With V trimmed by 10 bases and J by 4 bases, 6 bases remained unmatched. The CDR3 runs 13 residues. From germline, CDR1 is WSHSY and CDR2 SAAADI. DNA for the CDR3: TGCGCCACGGCGGGACAGTTTAATGAAAAACTGTTTTTT. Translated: CATAGQFNEKLFF.

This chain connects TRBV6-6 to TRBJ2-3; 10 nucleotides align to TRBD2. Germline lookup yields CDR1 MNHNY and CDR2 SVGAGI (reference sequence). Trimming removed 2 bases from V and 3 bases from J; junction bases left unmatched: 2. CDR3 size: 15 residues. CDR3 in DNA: TGTGCCAGCAGTTACCGTAGCGGGGGGACAGATACGCAGTATTTT. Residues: CASSYRSGGTDTQYF.

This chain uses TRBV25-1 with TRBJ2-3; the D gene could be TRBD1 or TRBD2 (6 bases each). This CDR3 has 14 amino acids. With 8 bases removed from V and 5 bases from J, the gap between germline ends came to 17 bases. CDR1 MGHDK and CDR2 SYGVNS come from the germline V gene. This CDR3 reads CASGRLGGQDTQYF. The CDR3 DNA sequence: TGTGCCAGCGGCAGACTAGGGGGACAAGATACGCAGTATTTT.